Listed here is a single T cell receptor beta chain. What it binds is not known. The data are from a study of identical twins. Findings of the study overall: Modelling underestimated the level of out-of-frame TCR alpha sharing observed in monozygotic twins.

The cDNA had a unique molecular identifier and a template-switch universal primer site. In TCRdb, the 5' RACE reads were re-called with MiXCR into one record per CDR3 protein. In the table there are 1.5 million to 2 million distinct CDR3 sequences, about 32% of which are singletons. The V gene lost 6 bases and the J gene lost 7 bases, with 18 bases spanning the gap. The CDR3 runs to 15 residues. Germline V gene sequence: CDR1 MNHNY, CDR2 SVGAGI (reference sequence). The sequenced material came from cord blood. This TCR came from a newborn girl in good health. The chain couples TRBV6-6 to TRBJ2-2; D possibly corresponds to TRBD2 (5 bases). As DNA, the CDR3 is TGTGCCAGCAGCCCTCCCGGACGGGGTGGCGGGGAGCTGTTTTTT. Translation gives CASSPPGRGGGELFF.